This T cell receptor (beta chain) is drawn from a study of T cell clonotyping in hematopoietic cell transplantation. About the research overall: Cytoreduction preceded collection of pretransplant recipient samples.

The repertoire was sequenced with immunoSEQ multiplex PCR; TCRdb's copy has only in-frame clones and lacks some. The sample yields around 5,000 clones, around 32% seen once. Sample time point: recipient sample about 28 days before transplant, after cytoreduction. The CDR3 runs to 17 residues. Trimming left V 2 bases short and J 0 bases short, with 19 bases between. CDR1 is SQVTM, CDR2 ANQGSEA, per germline. Regarding the study as a whole: No sorting was done, leaving CD4 and CD8 contributions mixed. At the given depth, recipient repertoires were over 95% de novo clonotypes. Recipient TCR diversity dropped after transplant; expanded clonotypes rose from day 30 to 180.

This clone turned up a few times. Its antigen remains unidentified. The receptor was isolated from a man aged 50 to 59 with myelofibrosis. Some clones in this sample may be carry-over from other donors' samples. The sample was peripheral blood mononuclear cells, taken before stem cell transplant. The chain is built from TRBV29-1 and TRBJ1-1; TRBD1 is a possible D gene (6 bases). CDR3 DNA: TGCAGCGTTGAAAGGGTGGCAGGGGATGTTTTGAACACTGAAGCTTTCTTT. Translation: CSVERVAGDVLNTEAFF.